This is a list of T cell receptor beta chains from one sample in a study of patients and donors after allogeneic stem cell transplantation. MiXCR, applied by TCRdb to the RT-PCR reads, yields one record per CDR3 protein. The sample lists around 82,000 distinct CDR3 sequences; around 5% were seen once. Sequencing was performed on blood, either unsorted or a sorted T cell fraction (not recorded which). All receptors come from a human donor who was either an allogeneic HSCT recipient or a stem cell or donor lymphocyte infusion donor (not recorded which). It is not recorded whose cells these are; they may come from a transplant donor. The CDR3 runs from the conserved cysteine through the conserved F or W.

V: TRBV5-1; J: TRBJ2-1; CDR3: CASSAGQSSDEQFF
V: TRBV9; J: TRBJ2-4; CDR3: CASSVGSQPQYF
V: TRBV19; J: TRBJ2-7; CDR3: CASSVLAGEEQYF
V: TRBV4-2; J: TRBJ1-2; CDR3: CASSQAGRTNYGYTF
V: TRBV6-5; J: TRBJ2-4; CDR3: CASSYSGTGENIQYF
V: TRBV1; J: TRBJ2-7; CDR3: CTSTFHPGGYEQYF
V: TRBV12-3/TRBV12-4; J: TRBJ2-5; CDR3: CASSLGGGGAETQYF
V: TRBV4-1; J: TRBJ1-1; CDR3: CASSQVRAKKRNTEAFF
V: TRBV13; J: TRBJ1-1; CDR3: CASSLNRGRLLGTEAFF
V: TRBV4-1; J: TRBJ2-2; CDR3: CASSLLVLGELFF
V: TRBV2; J: TRBJ1-4; CDR3: CASSPGTGGEKLFF
V: TRBV4-1; J: TRBJ1-4; CDR3: CASSQEWAGDKKLFF
V: TRBV2; J: TRBJ1-5; CDR3: CASSIPGAAQHF
V: TRBV18; J: TRBJ2-7; CDR3: CASSPQTDTYEQYF
V: TRBV19; J: TRBJ2-1; CDR3: CASSLSSTGGDEQFF
V: TRBV20-1; J: TRBJ2-7; CDR3: CSTREGAGSYEQYF
V: TRBV9; J: TRBJ1-3; CDR3: CASSVAGTASGNTIYF
V: TRBV5-4; J: TRBJ2-1; CDR3: CASSLPPSGGINEQFF
V: TRBV28; J: TRBJ1-1; CDR3: CASSLRTADNTEAFF
V: TRBV4-1; J: TRBJ2-7; CDR3: CASSLLRGPYEQYF
V: TRBV7-2; J: TRBJ2-7; CDR3: CASSHTGSRSGYEQYF
V: TRBV7-2; J: TRBJ2-1; CDR3: CASSALAAVYNEQFF
V: TRBV12-3/TRBV12-4; J: TRBJ1-6; CDR3: CASTPSGTENSPLHF
V: TRBV20-1; J: TRBJ1-4; CDR3: CSARVSGNNEKLFF
V: TRBV30; J: TRBJ2-2; CDR3: CAWTLAGDSLAGELFF
V: TRBV11-2; J: TRBJ2-2; CDR3: CASNFGRRMPTGELFF
V: TRBV24-1; J: TRBJ2-3; CDR3: CATSDPGDRFTDTQYF
V: TRBV7-9; J: TRBJ1-2; CDR3: CASSSLQDYGYTF